The clone carrying this T cell receptor (beta chain) turned up a few times. As yet, its antigen is unknown. This sample was included in a study of vaccination and CD4 T cells after COVID-19. Overall study context: Following dose two, a median about 70 days (range 14 to 241) passed before post-vaccine samples were taken.

Cultured CD4+ T cells had their DNA profiled by the Oncomine TCR Beta short-read assay. TCRdb re-analysed the PCR reads in MiXCR, keeping a single row per CDR3 protein. The sample gives some 10,000 distinct CDR3 sequences, approximately 63% of which show up once; about a sixth is in the top ten. Trimming shortened V by 6 bases and J by 1 base, and 9 bases separated the two germline ends. The CDR3 is 13 residues long. Germline CDR1 MNHNS, CDR2 SASEGT. Treatment indicated: approximately nine-day PBMC culture with coronavirus spike peptide pools or control peptides (ViraFEST assay). The sequenced sample consisted of CD4+ T cells from blood, cultured in vitro. The origin of this receptor is a human donor who had recovered from COVID-19. The V call is TRBV6-1, the J call TRBJ1-1, with a tentative D call TRBD1 (5 bases). The CDR3 nucleotides are TGTGCCAGCAGAAGGGACGGGAACACTGAAGCTTTCTTT. As protein: CASRRDGNTEAFF.